The 9 T cell receptor beta chains presented below share a single source sample, sequenced in a study of cytomegalovirus exposure and HLA in healthy donors. The study ran its PCR with 60 Vbeta and 13 Jbeta primers. Repertoires were generated with immunoSEQ multiplex PCR, while TCRdb's copy carries only in-frame clones and drops some. The sample includes about 150,000 clones, over 70% of them seen just once. The specimen was PBMCs. Receptors originate from a man aged 25-45 years in good health and CMV-seronegative.

The chain recombines TRBV9 with TRBJ2-3; TRBD2 matches at 7 bases. With 0 bases clipped from V and 4 bases from J, the junction kept 5 bases outside the gene matches. Germline V CDR1 and CDR2: SGDLS, YYNGEE. This CDR3 region has 15 residues. CDR3 amino acids: CASSVAGAGADTQYF. The CDR3 bases are TGTGCCAGCAGCGTAGCGGGTGCGGGAGCAGATACGCAGTATTTT.

To note about this clone: Mismatch with germline at one junction end may stem from a read error. The CDR3 bases are TGTGCCAGCAATGAACAGGGGGCTGGAAACACCATATATTTT. This sequence encodes CASNEQGAGNTIYF. J is TRBJ1-3 and V is TRBV2; 8 bases line up with TRBD1. This CDR3 has 14 amino acids. The germline V gene encodes CDR1 SNHLY and CDR2 FYNNEI. Variable domain in full (rest from reference TRBV2 and TRBJ1-3): EPEVTQTPSHQVTQMGQEVILRCVPISNHLYFYWYRQILGQKVEFLVSFYNNEISEKSEIFDDQFSVERPDGSNFTLKIRSTKLEDSAMYFCASNEQGAGNTIYFGEGSWLTVV.

J is TRBJ2-7 and V is TRBV10-3, with 9 nucleotides matching TRBD1. CDR1 and CDR2 (germline): ENHRY, SYGVKD. With 4 bases clipped from V and 4 bases from J, the junction kept 5 bases outside the gene matches. The CDR3 contains 14 residues. CDR3 sequence reads: CAISAGQGDYEQYF. In nucleotides, the CDR3 is TGTGCCATCAGTGCGGGACAGGGTGATTACGAGCAGTACTTC.

This clone was observed a few times. One end of the junction varies from germline; a read error may be responsible. J is TRBJ2-4 and V is TRBV5-4; 7 positions agree with TRBD2. The germline V gene encodes CDR1 SGHNT and CDR2 YYREEE (reference sequence). The CDR3 is made up of 15 amino acids. The CDR3 region has the DNA TGTGCCAGCAGCTCCGACTGGACTAGGGCAAACAGTCAGTACTTC. Its translation is CASSSDWTRANSQYF.

The CDR3 nucleotides are TGTGCCAGCAGCGAGACAGGGGGTAATTCACCCCTCCACTTT. It is translated as CASSETGGNSPLHF. The rearrangement links TRBV9 to TRBJ1-6, with 9 bases that match TRBD1. CDR3 length: 14 amino acids. Germline assignment: CDR1 SGDLS and CDR2 YYNGEE. V shed 3 bases and J 6 bases; nucleotides not matched to a gene: 1. The full variable domain, completed using reference TRBV9 and TRBJ1-6, is DSGVTQTPKHLITATGQRVTLRCSPRSGDLSVYWYQQSLDQGLQFLIQYYNGEERAKGNILERFSAQQFPDLHSELNLSSLELGDSALYFCASSETGGNSPLHFGNGTRLTVT.

This clone was recorded only once. The V gene is TRBV28, the J gene TRBJ1-5; D is uncertain. The CDR3 totals 14 residues. The ends were cut back, 2 bases at V and 0 bases at J, with 5 bases in the middle. Germline V gene lookup returns CDR1 MDHEN and CDR2 SYDVKM. The CDR3 sequence is CASSLPYSNQPQHF. As DNA, the CDR3 is TGTGCCAGCAGTTTACCTTATAGCAATCAGCCCCAGCATTTT. Full variable domain (missing parts from reference TRBV28 and TRBJ1-5): DVKVTQSSRYLVKRTGEKVFLECVQDMDHENMFWYRQDPGLGLRLIYFSYDVKMKEKGDIPEGYSVSREKKERFSLILESASTNQTSMYLCASSLPYSNQPQHFGDGTRLSIL.

The chain carries TRBV10-3 and TRBJ1-5, with TRBD1 matching over 7 bases. V shed 9 bases and J 4 bases; nucleotides not matched to a gene: 6. This CDR3 is built from 13 residues. Germline CDR1 ENHRY, CDR2 SYGVKD. CDR3 DNA sequence: TGTGCCATAGCCGACAGGGAAAATCAGCCCCAGCATTTT. Translating it yields CAIADRENQPQHF.

The genes are TRBV2 and TRBJ2-2, with TRBD1 as a possible D gene (5 bases). The CDR3 has 16 residues. Between the trimmed V and J ends, which lost 1 base and 1 base, there was a span of 10 bases. Germline CDR1 reads SNHLY; CDR2 reads FYNNEI. This CDR3 is CASSEVRGGNTGELFF. The CDR3 DNA reads as TGTGCCAGCAGTGAAGTTAGGGGTGGGAACACCGGGGAGCTGTTTTTT.

The chain has TRBV27 and TRBJ2-1, with D possibly being TRBD1 (6 bases). V shed 3 bases and J shed 10 bases, with 19 bases lying between them. The germline CDR1 and CDR2 sequences are MNHEY and SMNVEV (reference sequence). The CDR3 has 15 residues. CDR3 DNA: TGTGCCAGCAGTTTTGAAGCGAGGGGGATTGGCGAGCAGTTCTTC. It is translated as CASSFEARGIGEQFF.